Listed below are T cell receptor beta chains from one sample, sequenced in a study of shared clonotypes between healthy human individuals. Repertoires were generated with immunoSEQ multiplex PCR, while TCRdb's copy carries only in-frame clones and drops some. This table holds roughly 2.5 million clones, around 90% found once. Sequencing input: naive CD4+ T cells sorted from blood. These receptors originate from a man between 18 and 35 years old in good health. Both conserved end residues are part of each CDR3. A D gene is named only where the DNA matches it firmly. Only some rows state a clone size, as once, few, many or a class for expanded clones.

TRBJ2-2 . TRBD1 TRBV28 CASTGGRRDTGELFF TGTGCCAGCACAGGGGGAAGAAGGGACACCGGGGAGCTGTTTTTT
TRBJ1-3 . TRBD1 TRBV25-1 CASSPPSGQGWNTIYF TGTGCCAGCAGCCCCCCTTCGGGACAGGGGTGGAACACCATATATTTT
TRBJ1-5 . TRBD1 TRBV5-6 CASSLLRGHQPQHF TGTGCCAGCAGCTTGCTCAGGGGGCATCAGCCCCAGCATTTT
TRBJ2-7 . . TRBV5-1 CASSFLPDRSYEQYF TGCGCCAGCAGCTTCTTACCCGACCGCTCCTACGAGCAGTACTTC
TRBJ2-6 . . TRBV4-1 CASSQGLGRVDVLTF TGCGCCAGCAGCCAAGGATTAGGCAGGGTCGACGTCCTGACTTTC
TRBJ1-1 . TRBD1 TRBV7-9 CASSSGTGQNGEAFF TGTGCCAGCAGCTCGGGGACAGGGCAAAACGGTGAAGCTTTCTTT
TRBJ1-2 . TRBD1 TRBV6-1 CASSSGTGPYGYTF TGTGCCAGCAGTTCCGGGACAGGACCATATGGCTACACCTTC
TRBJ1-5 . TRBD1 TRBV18 CASSGQGSNQPQHF TGTGCCAGCTCGGGACAGGGGAGCAATCAGCCCCAGCATTTT
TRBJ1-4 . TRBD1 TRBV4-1 CASSQDPGQGAKRKLFF TGCGCCAGCAGCCAAGATCCGGGACAGGGGGCGAAAAGAAAACTGTTTTTT
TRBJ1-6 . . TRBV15 CATSRGGSRSPLHF TGTGCCACCAGCAGAGGGGGCTCCCGTTCACCCCTCCACTTT
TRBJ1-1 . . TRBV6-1 CASSEYGGGHFF TGTGCCAGCAGTGAATACGGGGGAGGGCATTTCTTT
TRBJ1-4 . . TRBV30 CAWSVSATNEKLFF TGTGCCTGGAGTGTATCTGCAACTAATGAAAAACTGTTTTTT
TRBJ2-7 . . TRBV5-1 CASSYKGGIDYEQYF TGCGCCAGCAGTTATAAGGGGGGTATAGACTACGAGCAGTACTTC
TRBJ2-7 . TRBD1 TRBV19 CASSMDRGPYEQYF TGTGCCAGTAGTATGGACAGGGGACCCTACGAGCAGTACTTC
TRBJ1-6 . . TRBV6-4 CASSDAGSPLHF TGTGCCAGCAGTGACGCGGGTTCACCCCTCCACTTT
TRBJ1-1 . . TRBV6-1 CASDRTRLGYTEAFF TGTGCCAGCGACAGGACTAGACTTGGGTACACTGAAGCTTTCTTT
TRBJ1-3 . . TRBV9 CASSTLGVLGNTIYF TGTGCCAGCAGCACGTTAGGGGTTCTCGGAAACACCATATATTTT
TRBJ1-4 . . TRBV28 CASSLSFEKLFF TGTGCCAGCAGTTTGTCCTTTGAAAAACTGTTTTTT
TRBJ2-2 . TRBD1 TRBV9 CASNAGGTGELFF TGTGCCAGCAATGCAGGGGGCACCGGGGAGCTGTTTTTT
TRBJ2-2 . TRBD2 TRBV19 CASSIGTSGANTGELFF TGTGCCAGTAGTATCGGGACTAGCGGGGCGAACACCGGGGAGCTGTTTTTT
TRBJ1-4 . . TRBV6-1 CASSGRSNEKLFF TGTGCCAGCAGTGGACGGTCTAATGAAAAACTGTTTTTT
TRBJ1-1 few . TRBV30 CAWKRYPEAFF TGTGCCTGGAAGCGGTACCCTGAAGCTTTCTTT
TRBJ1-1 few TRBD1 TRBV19 CASSAPRTGGVTEAFF TGTGCCAGTAGTGCACCCCGGACAGGGGGCGTCACTGAAGCTTTCTTT
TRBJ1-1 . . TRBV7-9 CASSLRGTLNTEAFF TGTGCCAGCAGCTTGAGGGGGACACTGAACACTGAAGCTTTCTTT
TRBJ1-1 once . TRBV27 CASSLESGTYTEAFF TGTGCCAGCAGTTTAGAATCGGGGACTTACACTGAAGCTTTCTTT
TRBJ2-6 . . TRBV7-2 CASSPQQGPGANVLTF TGTGCCAGCAGCCCACAACAGGGTCCTGGGGCCAACGTCCTGACTTTC
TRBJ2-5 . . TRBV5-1 CASSVTGREETQYF TGCGCCAGCAGCGTGACAGGGAGGGAGGAGACCCAGTACTTC
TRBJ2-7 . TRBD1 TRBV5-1 CASSLGQGASYEQYF TGCGCCAGCAGCCTGGGACAGGGGGCTTCCTACGAGCAGTACTTC
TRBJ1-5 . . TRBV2 CASSEDGPDRLTRIKPQHF TGTGCCAGCAGTGAAGATGGGCCTGACAGGCTTACACGGATCAAGCCCCAGCATTTT
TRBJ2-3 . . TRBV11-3 CASSLDGSRGDTQYF TGTGCCAGCAGCTTAGATGGCTCTCGGGGAGATACGCAGTATTTT
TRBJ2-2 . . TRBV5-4 CASSLYSQVGELFF TGTGCCAGCAGCTTGTATAGCCAGGTCGGGGAGCTGTTTTTT